This entry lists 5 T cell receptor beta chains sequenced from one sample in a study of breast tumors, draining lymph nodes, adjacent tissues. Via MiXCR, TCRdb re-called the multiplex PCR reads, giving one row per CDR3 protein. This table holds 150,000 to 250,000 distinct CDR3 sequences, 30% to 40% found once. The lymph nodes were axillary draining lymph nodes from breast cancer patients. Material for sequencing was axillary lymph node tissue. These receptors were collected from a female donor with breast cancer. Some clones in this sample may be carry-over from other donors' samples.

This clonotype was recorded many times. The CDR3 bases are TGTGCCAGCTTGGCAGGGGTGAGCCAGCCCCAGCATTTT. It is translated as CASLAGVSQPQHF. The chain uses TRBV2 and TRBJ1-5; D possibly corresponds to TRBD1 (6 bases). Trimming cost V 8 bases and J 7 bases, with 15 bases left between them. Germline lookup yields CDR1 SNHLY and CDR2 FYNNEI. CDR3 length equals 13 residues.

This clonotype appeared a few times. In DNA, the CDR3 is TGTGCCTGGAGTGTAGGTGGCGGGAGGCGTACTAGCACAGATACGCAGTATTTT. This encodes CAWSVGGGRRTSTDTQYF. This rearrangement joins TRBV30 to TRBJ2-3, with 8 bases fitting TRBD2. The CDR3 spans 18 residues. V lost 0 bases to trimming and J lost 0 bases; unmatched junction nucleotides: 11. Germline V lookup: CDR1 GTSNPN, CDR2 SVGIG (reference sequence).

This clonotype occurred many times. The chain has TRBV11-2 and TRBJ2-3; 7 bases are a match to TRBD1. Germline-derived CDR1 and CDR2 are SGHAT and FQNNGV. V shed 4 bases, J shed 0 bases, and the junction held 7 bases outside the gene matches. There are 16 residues in the CDR3. CDR3 region: CASSSRDRDSTDTQYF. The CDR3, as DNA: TGTGCCAGCAGCTCCCGGGACAGAGATAGCACAGATACGCAGTATTTT.

The table lists this clonotype with many counts. The rearrangement joins TRBV28 to TRBJ2-7; 11 bases match TRBD2. CDR1 and CDR2 (germline): MDHEN, SYDVKM. This CDR3 has 15 residues. V was pared by 7 bases and J by 4 bases, with 9 bases of the junction left unmatched. The CDR3 DNA follows: TGTGCCAGCATCGCGATAGCGGGAGGGGGGTACGAGCAGTACTTC. Translated, it gives CASIAIAGGGYEQYF.

In its sample, this clonotype was seen many times. This chain uses TRBV12-3 or TRBV12-4 with TRBJ2-5, with D possibly being TRBD2 (6 bases). The V and J ends lost 5 bases and 2 bases respectively, with 18 bases between them. The CDR3 loop spans 16 amino acids. Here the CDR3 reads CASSPTGEVGQETQYF. The CDR3 DNA reads TGTGCCAGCAGTCCGACGGGGGAGGTAGGACAAGAGACCCAGTACTTC.